These 32 T cell receptor beta chains share one sample of origin, sequenced in a study of T cell repertoires in cytomegalovirus infection. In TCRdb, the reads were re-called with MiXCR into one record per CDR3 protein. The sample lists around 450,000 distinct CDR3 sequences; roughly 10% were seen once. Sequenced input: PBMCs. Every receptor here comes from a human donor in good health (CMV status not recorded). Some clones in this sample may be carry-over from other donors' samples.

The gene calls are TRBV6-6 and TRBJ1-3, with 7 positions matching TRBD1. This CDR3 comprises 16 residues. The V and J ends lost 10 bases and 0 bases, in that order; junction bases with no gene match: 12. The germline gives CDR1 MNHNY, CDR2 SVGAGI (reference sequence). CDR3 protein: CANSPSGGFSGNTIYF. DNA for the CDR3: TGTGCCAACTCCCCATCAGGGGGGTTCTCTGGAAACACCATATATTTT.

This clonotype has at least ten counts. V is TRBV18 and J is TRBJ2-7; tentative D call: TRBD1 (5 bases). The V end was cut by 0 bases, the J end by 3 bases, with 6 bases between. The CDR3 is 13 amino acids. Germline assignment: CDR1 KGHSH and CDR2 LQKENI. The CDR3 DNA sequence: TGTGCCAGCTCACCACCTGACAGCTACGAGCAGTACTTC. Its translation: CASSPPDSYEQYF.

The chain is built from TRBV4-1 and TRBJ2-3; TRBD2 aligns across 9 bases. Per the germline V gene, CDR1 is MGHRA and CDR2 is YSYEKL. V was pared by 1 base and J by 5 bases, with 10 bases of the junction left unmatched. This CDR3 spans 17 amino acids. This chain's CDR3 is CASSQGGVAGAVDTQYF. DNA for the CDR3: TGCGCCAGCAGCCAAGGAGGGGTAGCGGGAGCTGTAGATACGCAGTATTTT.

This clonotype showed up many times. The gene calls are TRBV5-6 and TRBJ2-1, with D hard to call. There are 14 residues in the CDR3. Between the trimmed V and J ends, which lost 5 bases and 5 bases, there was a span of 14 bases. Germline CDR1 and CDR2: SGHDT and YYEEEE. The CDR3 DNA reads as TGTGCCAGCAGATTCCCCCTAGGCAACAATGAGCAGTTCTTC. This encodes CASRFPLGNNEQFF.

A remark on this clonotype: Just one base apart from a much larger clone, this may be a read error. The V gene is TRBV19, the J gene TRBJ1-1, with TRBD1 as a possible D gene (6 bases). Trimming stripped 3 bases from V and 7 bases from J, with 15 bases between. Germline lookup yields CDR1 LNHDA and CDR2 SQIVND (reference sequence). CDR3 size: 14 residues. CDR3 nucleotide sequence: TGTGCCAGTAGTATGTCACAGGGAGAAGGTGAAGCTTTCTTT. Its protein product is CASSMSQGEGEAFF.

This clonotype was recorded many times. This chain connects TRBV7-9 to TRBJ2-2; D unresolved. The CDR3 loop spans 12 amino acids. Deletions cut 7 bases from V and 0 bases from J, with 3 bases between. Germline V lookup: CDR1 SEHNR, CDR2 FQNEAQ (reference sequence). CDR3 amino acids: CASTTNTGELFF. The CDR3 nucleotides are TGTGCCAGCACCACGAACACCGGGGAGCTGTTTTTT.

This clonotype was found many times. This rearrangement joins TRBV5-6 to TRBJ2-1, with D possibly matching TRBD1 (6 bases). This CDR3 contains 16 residues. Germline V lookup: CDR1 SGHDT, CDR2 YYEEEE. V was cut by 4 bases and J by 0 bases, with 14 bases left in between. CDR3 amino acids: CASSLRTVSSYNEQFF. The CDR3 nucleotides are TGTGCCAGCAGCCTCCGGACAGTCAGCTCCTACAATGAGCAGTTCTTC.

This clonotype occurred many times. The V gene is TRBV4-1, the J gene TRBJ1-2; D not certain. Trimming left V 7 bases short and J 7 bases short, with 13 bases between. This CDR3 is 12 amino acids long. Germline V gene data show CDR1 as MGHRA and CDR2 as YSYEKL. CDR3 DNA sequence: TGCGCCAGCAAAGGCTTCCAGACTGGCTACACCTTC. Encoded protein: CASKGFQTGYTF.

This clonotype was seen repeatedly, ten times or more. The chain uses TRBV12-5 and TRBJ1-6; D uncertain. V lost 7 bases and J lost 6, with 7 bases in between. This CDR3 has 12 residues. In germline, CDR1 is LGHNT, CDR2 FRNRAP. The CDR3 sequence is CASAEPNSPLHF. The CDR3 DNA reads as TGTGCTAGTGCCGAACCTAATTCACCCCTCCACTTT. The variable domain in full, with the rest retrieved from reference TRBV12-5 and TRBJ1-6, is DARVTQTPRHKVTEMGQEVTMRCQPILGHNTVFWYRQTMMQGLELLAYFRNRAPLDDSGMPKDRFSAEMPDATLATLKIQPSEPRDSAVYFCASAEPNSPLHFGNGTRLTVT.

This clonotype was recorded at least ten times. V usage is TRBV12-3 or TRBV12-4 and J usage is TRBJ1-2; TRBD1 agrees at 8 bases. J was trimmed by 2 bases and V by 11 bases; bases with no gene match: 1. This CDR3 has 11 amino acids. The CDR3 DNA follows: TGTGCCGCAGGGGGCAACTATGGCTACACCTTC. It yields the protein CAAGGNYGYTF.

Ten or more counts support this clonotype. The chain recombines TRBV7-8 with TRBJ2-1; tentatively, D is TRBD1 or TRBD2 (7 bases each). The CDR3 loop spans 15 amino acids. CDR1 and CDR2 from the germline V gene are SGHVS and FQNEAQ. The ends were cut back, 5 bases at V and 3 bases at J, with 14 bases in the middle. DNA of the CDR3: TGTGCCAGCAGCCAGGGGGGGGCCGGCTACAATGAGCAGTTCTTC. It encodes CASSQGGAGYNEQFF.

This clonotype was counted at least ten times. V gene TRBV7-2 combines with J gene TRBJ2-5, with D possibly matching TRBD2 (6 bases). Germline CDR1 SGHTA, CDR2 FQGNSA. CDR3 length: 17 amino acids. Between the trimmed V and J ends, which lost 1 base and 4 bases, there was a span of 19 bases. The CDR3 sequence: CASSLGRSGWVGETQYF. The CDR3 DNA follows: TGTGCCAGCAGCTTAGGGCGAAGCGGGTGGGTTGGAGAGACCCAGTACTTC.

This clonotype was detected many times. This chain joins TRBV18 and TRBJ2-7; D not certain. The CDR3 covers 12 residues. V was shortened by 2 bases and J by 5 bases, with 7 bases between the two germline ends. CDR1 and CDR2 (germline): KGHSH, LQKENI. The CDR3 region has the DNA TGTGCCAGCTCACCATCGGTGGACGAGCAGTACTTC. Translating it yields CASSPSVDEQYF.

This clonotype was recorded many times. J is TRBJ1-2 and V is TRBV10-3; 10 nucleotides match TRBD1. Germline assignment: CDR1 ENHRY and CDR2 SYGVKD. V lost 2 bases, J lost 3 bases, and 3 bases stayed unmatched. The CDR3 is made up of 15 amino acids. This chain's CDR3 is CAISELDRGDYGYTF. CDR3 sequence (DNA): TGTGCCATCAGTGAGCTGGACAGGGGGGACTATGGCTACACCTTC.

Details on this clonotype: Since a much larger clone is just one base distant, this may be a read error. The chain carries TRBV5-6 and TRBJ1-2; D not certain. Germline CDR1 SGHDT, CDR2 YYEEEE. There are 17 residues in the CDR3. The CDR3 DNA is TGTGACAGCAGCTTGGTTTTGGCAGAATTAGCTAACTATGGCTACACCTTC. Translated: CDSSLVLAELANYGYTF. Filled out from reference TRBV5-6 and TRBJ1-2, the complete variable domain reads DAGVTQSPTHLIKTRGQQVTLRCSPKSGHDTVSWYQQALGQGPQFIFQYYEEEERQRGNFPDRFSGHQFPNYSSELNVNALLLGDSALYLCDSSLVLAELANYGYTFGSGTRLTVV.

This clonotype was detected ten times or more. The chain recombines TRBV7-8 with TRBJ1-2; D perhaps matches TRBD1 (6 bases). Between the trimmed V and J ends, which lost 1 base and 5 bases, there was a span of 11 bases. Germline assignment: CDR1 SGHVS and CDR2 FQNEAQ. CDR3 length: 14 amino acids. The CDR3 reads CASSLEVTGYGYTF. DNA of the CDR3: TGTGCCAGCAGCTTAGAGGTGACAGGATATGGCTACACCTTC.

In this sample, this clonotype turned up many times. The chain uses TRBV10-3 and TRBJ1-2; TRBD1 agrees at 10 bases. The junction had 7 bases not matched to a gene; V was cut back by 5 bases and J by 10 bases. The germline CDR1 and CDR2 sequences are ENHRY and SYGVKD. The CDR3 runs to 13 residues. This CDR3 reads CAISKDRGSTYTF. The CDR3 coding sequence is TGTGCCATCAGTAAGGACAGGGGGAGTACCTACACCTTC.

This clonotype was recorded many times. The chain links TRBV9 to TRBJ2-7; 11 positions agree with TRBD2. This CDR3 spans 15 amino acids. The germline V gene has CDR1 SGDLS and CDR2 YYNGEE. The V and J ends lost 2 bases and 0 bases, in that order; junction bases with no gene match: 1. Written as DNA, the CDR3 is TGTGCCAGCAGCGTTGGGACTAGCGGCTCCTACGAGCAGTACTTC. It codes for CASSVGTSGSYEQYF.

This chain connects TRBV29-1 to TRBJ1-2, with a weak D call TRBD1 (5 bases). This CDR3 has 11 residues. Germline CDR1 and CDR2: SQVTM and ANQGSEA. Trimming removed 4 bases from V and 4 bases from J, with 7 bases in between. The CDR3 coding sequence is TGCAGCGTTGCGGGGGGCTATGGCTACACCTTC. This sequence encodes CSVAGGYGYTF. The whole variable domain, filled in from reference TRBV29-1 and TRBJ1-2, reads SAVISQKPSRDICQRGTSLTIQCQVDSQVTMMFWYRQQPGQSLTLIATANQGSEATYESGFVIDKFPISRPNLTFSTLTVSNMSPEDSSIYLCSVAGGYGYTFGSGTRLTVV.

This clonotype has at least ten counts. The rearrangement links TRBV14 to TRBJ2-3; TRBD2 aligns across 10 bases. Looked up from germline, CDR1 is SGHDN and CDR2 is FVKESK. The CDR3 consists of 16 residues. The trim removed 4 bases at V and 2 bases at J, leaving 6 bases unmatched. The DNA of the CDR3 is TGTGCCAGCAGCCCGGGGACTAGCGCAATCACAGATACGCAGTATTTT. Translated, it gives CASSPGTSAITDTQYF.

This clonotype was picked up many times. V gene TRBV3-1 combines with J gene TRBJ1-4; 8 bases agree with TRBD1. V shed 2 bases, J shed 8 bases, and the junction held 4 bases outside the gene matches. This CDR3 has 14 amino acids. Germline assignment: CDR1 LGHDT and CDR2 YNNKEL (reference sequence). CDR3 nucleotide sequence: TGTGCCAGCAGCCAACCGGACAGGGACGAAAAACTGTTTTTT. Protein: CASSQPDRDEKLFF.

The sample holds many counts of this clonotype. The chain links TRBV7-2 to TRBJ2-5; 7 nucleotides agree with TRBD1. V lost 2 bases, J lost 2 bases, and 5 bases stayed unmatched. This CDR3 has 15 amino acids. Germline CDR1 SGHTA, CDR2 FQGNSA. The CDR3 coding sequence is TGTGCCAGCAGCTTAAAATGGGGACAGCAAGAGACCCAGTACTTC. It encodes CASSLKWGQQETQYF.

J is TRBJ2-4 and V is TRBV14; possibly TRBD2 for D (6 bases). The CDR3 has 15 amino acids. The germline V and J ends were trimmed by 4 bases and 8 bases, with 18 bases remaining between them. Germline V gene data show CDR1 as SGHDN and CDR2 as FVKESK. The CDR3 loop is CASSPLQEGIDIQYF. The CDR3 bases are TGTGCCAGCAGCCCATTACAGGAGGGGATAGACATTCAGTACTTC.

This clonotype was seen a handful of times. The chain combines TRBV7-9 with TRBJ1-1; TRBD1 might be the D (5 bases). V lost 2 bases, J lost 6 bases, and 10 bases lay in between. The V gene's germline CDR1 is SEHNR and CDR2 FQNEAQ (reference sequence). CDR3 size: 13 residues. The CDR3 here is CASSLRRGAEAFF. DNA of the CDR3: TGTGCCAGCAGCTTAAGGAGAGGGGCTGAAGCTTTCTTT.

Many counts were recorded for this clonotype. The V gene is TRBV7-9, the J gene TRBJ1-6, with unresolved D. Deletions cut 1 base from V and 10 bases from J, with 5 bases between. The CDR3 runs to 12 residues. Germline lookup yields CDR1 SEHNR and CDR2 FQNEAQ (reference sequence). CDR3 in amino acids: CASSLGRSPLHF. The CDR3 DNA follows: TGTGCCAGCAGCTTAGGGAGATCACCCCTCCACTTT.

In its sample, this clonotype was seen once. The genes are TRBV15 and TRBJ1-5, with D uncertain. Germline CDR1 and CDR2: LNHNV and YYDKDF (reference sequence). The length of the CDR3 is 15 residues. V gave up 0 bases and J gave up 3 bases, with 9 bases separating them. The chain's CDR3 is CATSRDGRNNQPQHF. CDR3 DNA sequence: TGTGCCACCAGCAGAGATGGCCGGAACAATCAGCCCCAGCATTTT.

This clonotype was found many times. J is TRBJ1-6 and V is TRBV27, with TRBD1 identical over 7 bases. CDR3 length: 13 amino acids. Germline loops: CDR1 MNHEY, CDR2 SMNVEV (reference sequence). With V trimmed by 6 bases and J by 9 bases, 5 bases remained unmatched. The CDR3 loop is CASSPTGISPLHF. CDR3 coding DNA: TGTGCCAGCAGCCCGACAGGGATTTCACCCCTCCACTTT.

This clonotype occurred many times. The chain carries TRBV27 and TRBJ1-2; D is ambiguous. The CDR3 runs to 13 residues. The germline V gene has CDR1 MNHEY and CDR2 SMNVEV (reference sequence). Trimming took 6 bases from V and 4 from J, leaving 12 bases between them. CDR3 in DNA: TGTGCCAGCAGCCTCTTGGAGGGCTATGGCTACACCTTC. Amino acid sequence: CASSLLEGYGYTF.

This clonotype has at least ten counts. The V gene is TRBV4-2, the J gene TRBJ1-5; unclear D gene. This CDR3 has 19 residues. Deletions cut 0 bases from V and 3 bases from J, with 21 bases between. CDR1 is LGHNA and CDR2 is YNFKEQ in the germline V gene. CDR3 residues: CASSQEKLGTADFNQPQHF. The CDR3 DNA is TGTGCCAGCAGCCAAGAGAAATTAGGAACAGCGGATTTCAATCAGCCCCAGCATTTT.

This clonotype was seen at least ten times. J is TRBJ2-3 and V is TRBV7-6; D remains unclear. The V end was cut by 1 base, the J end by 5 bases, with 10 bases between. The CDR3 totals 14 residues. CDR1 SGHVS and CDR2 FNYEAQ come from the germline V gene. CDR3 sequence reads: CASSLVLAVDTQYF. For the CDR3, the DNA is TGTGCCAGCAGCTTAGTGTTGGCCGTAGATACGCAGTATTTT.

The V and J genes are TRBV18 and TRBJ2-3, with D maybe TRBD1 (5 bases). CDR3 length: 16 residues. From germline, CDR1 is KGHSH and CDR2 LQKENI. V lost 2 bases and J 4 bases, leaving 16 bases between the germline ends. For the CDR3, the DNA is TGTGCCAGCTCACCAGGGGTCGCAGGGTCGGCAGATACGCAGTATTTT. Translation: CASSPGVAGSADTQYF.

This clonotype was observed many times. The chain uses TRBV6-6 and TRBJ1-2; tentative D call: TRBD1 (6 bases). Trimming removed 7 bases at V and 4 bases at J, with 16 bases between. In germline, CDR1 is MNHNY, CDR2 SVGAGI (reference sequence). CDR3 size: 14 residues. Here the CDR3 DNA reads TGTGCCAGCACCCAAGCTCAGGGGAGCTATGGCTACACCTTC. It encodes CASTQAQGSYGYTF.